One sample yielded the 29 T cell receptor beta chains listed below, sequenced in a study of blood T cells in healthy people across ages. A second roughly 7 to 11 cycle PCR used barcoded and J-beta primers. TCRdb reanalysed the 5' RACE reads using MiXCR and keeps one entry per CDR3 protein. The data contain approximately 810,000 distinct CDR3 sequences, less than 35% of them singletons. The specimen sequenced was blood. The receptors here all came from an elderly woman in good health.

This clonotype was seen a handful of times. V is TRBV19 and J is TRBJ2-6; D is ambiguous. The CDR3 spans 15 residues. V lost 5 bases and J lost 0, with 8 bases in between. CDR1 is LNHDA and CDR2 is SQIVND in the germline V gene (reference sequence). The CDR3 here is CASSSTRSGANVLTF. CDR3 coding DNA: TGTGCCAGTAGTTCAACACGCTCTGGGGCCAACGTCCTGACTTTC.

This clonotype was observed a few times. The CDR3 DNA follows: TGTGCCAGCAGTCCCATGGTTCTTTGGGGCTACACCTTC. It encodes CASSPMVLWGYTF. The chain uses TRBV6-2 or TRBV6-3 and TRBJ1-2; D is unclear. CDR1 and CDR2 (germline): MNHEY, SVGEGT. Trimming removed 5 bases at V and 8 bases at J, with 15 bases between. The CDR3 covers 13 residues.

The chain recombines TRBV6-2 or TRBV6-3 with TRBJ2-1; 7 bases match TRBD2. The CDR3 extends over 15 amino acids. Germline CDR1 reads MNHEY; CDR2 reads SVGEGT. The ends lost 2 bases at V and 7 bases at J; junction bases unmatched: 8. The CDR3 sequence: CASSYKLARGNEQFF. The DNA of the CDR3 is TGTGCCAGCAGTTACAAACTAGCGAGGGGAAATGAGCAGTTCTTC.

This clonotype appeared a few times. V and J are TRBV5-6 and TRBJ2-4, with D hard to call. V was shortened by 0 bases and J by 3 bases, with 16 bases between the two germline ends. The germline gives CDR1 SGHDT, CDR2 YYEEEE. The CDR3 is made up of 17 amino acids. The CDR3 region is CASSLGGLGLIKNIQYF. CDR3 in DNA: TGTGCCAGCAGCTTGGGGGGTTTAGGGCTGATCAAAAACATTCAGTACTTC.

Only a few counts were recorded for this clonotype. With a much larger clone just one base away, this may be a read error. The chain carries TRBV10-3 and TRBJ2-7, with D maybe TRBD2 (6 bases). Germline assignment: CDR1 ENHRY and CDR2 SYGVKD. V lost 6 bases to trimming and J lost 2 bases, with 14 bases between them. The CDR3 runs 14 residues. This CDR3 is CAIREGQAAYEQYF. DNA for the CDR3: TGTGCCATCAGGGAGGGCCAGGCCGCCTACGAGCAGTACTTC.

The rearrangement uses TRBV5-1 and TRBJ2-7; 14 bases are a match to TRBD2. The length of the CDR3 is 16 residues. Germline-derived CDR1 and CDR2 are SGHRS and YFSETQ. Germline trimming cut 6 bases from V and 0 bases from J; bases unmatched to any gene: 5. The CDR3 DNA is TGCGCCAGCAACCCCGGACTAGCGGGGGGCTCCTACGAGCAGTACTTC. Protein product: CASNPGLAGGSYEQYF.

The table lists this clonotype with a few counts. The V gene is TRBV5-6, the J gene TRBJ2-1; D may be TRBD1 (6 bases). V lost 3 bases and J lost 2, with 12 bases in between. The germline CDR1 and CDR2 sequences are SGHDT and YYEEEE. This CDR3 comprises 15 residues. The CDR3, as DNA: TGTGCCAGCAGCTCCGACAGGTTTCCCTACAATGAGCAGTTCTTC. Encoded protein: CASSSDRFPYNEQFF.

There are many counts of this clonotype. The chain employs TRBV9 and TRBJ1-2; D call uncertain. The CDR3 has 15 residues. The germline V and J ends were trimmed by 3 bases and 5 bases, with 17 bases remaining between them. Per germline, CDR1 SGDLS and CDR2 YYNGEE. The CDR3 region is CASSADEGRTYGYTF. In DNA form, the CDR3 reads TGTGCCAGCAGCGCCGATGAGGGTAGAACTTATGGCTACACCTTC.

A word on this clonotype: Possible read error: a much larger clone is one base away. The rearrangement links TRBV25-1 to TRBJ2-5, with D uncertain. The V and J ends lost 2 bases and 13 bases respectively, with 23 bases between them. CDR1 is MGHDK and CDR2 is SYGVNS in the germline V gene. The CDR3 sequence is 15 residues long. The CDR3 region is CASSEPTRNKNIRYF. The CDR3 nucleotides read TGTGCCAGCAGTGAACCCACCCGTAACAAAAACATTCGGTACTTC.

This clonotype was observed a handful of times. This chain uses TRBV6-5 with TRBJ1-5; D is undetermined. This CDR3 contains 19 residues. Trimming stripped 0 bases from V and 2 bases from J, with 20 bases between. Germline V CDR1 and CDR2: MNHEY, SVGAGI. CDR3 region: CASSYSPIGKSFGNQPQHF. CDR3 DNA: TGTGCCAGCAGTTACTCGCCAATCGGGAAAAGTTTTGGCAATCAGCCCCAGCATTTT.

This clonotype appeared many times. The gene calls are TRBV7-9 and TRBJ2-1, with a possible D match to TRBD2 (6 bases). The CDR3 covers 15 residues. The V gene lost 5 bases and the J gene lost 2 bases, with 13 bases spanning the gap. Per the germline V gene, CDR1 is SEHNR and CDR2 is FQNEAQ (reference sequence). CDR3 nucleotide sequence: TGTGCCAGCAGCCTGGGACTTCTGACCTACAATGAGCAGTTCTTC. Translated: CASSLGLLTYNEQFF.

In its sample, this clonotype was seen a few times. This chain joins TRBV3-1 and TRBJ1-2; 7 nucleotides align to TRBD1. The CDR3 runs 13 residues. Germline CDR1 is LGHDT and CDR2 is YNNKEL (reference sequence). With 4 bases clipped from V and 6 bases from J, the junction kept 5 bases outside the gene matches. The CDR3 sequence: CASSPQGPNGYTF. The CDR3 coding sequence is TGTGCCAGCAGCCCACAGGGGCCGAATGGCTACACCTTC.

The table lists this clonotype with many counts. The chain uses TRBV2 and TRBJ2-3; a weak D match, TRBD1 (6 bases). Germline V lookup: CDR1 SNHLY, CDR2 FYNNEI. Trimming shortened V by 2 bases and J by 8 bases, and 8 bases separated the two germline ends. This CDR3 is 12 amino acids long. CDR3 in DNA: TGTGCCAGCAGTGAAATAGGGGGTACGCAGTATTTT. This translates into CASSEIGGTQYF.

This clonotype was seen ten or more times. Being one base from a much bigger clone, this may be a read error. J is TRBJ2-5 and V is TRBV7-2; 7 positions match TRBD2. Trimming at V came to 3 bases and at J to 5 bases, leaving 3 bases not matched to a gene. CDR3 length: 13 residues. Germline CDR1 reads SGHTA; CDR2 reads FQGNSA. CDR3: CASSFGGVETQYF. As DNA, the CDR3 is TGTGCCAGCAGCTTTGGGGGGGTGGAGACCCAGTACTTC.

Only a few counts were recorded for this clonotype. The V call is TRBV19, the J call TRBJ1-2; D is perhaps TRBD1 (5 bases). The length of the CDR3 is 14 residues. Germline values: CDR1 LNHDA, CDR2 SQIVND (reference sequence). Trimming removed 7 bases from V and 4 bases from J, with 16 bases in between. CDR3 nucleotide sequence: TGTGCCAGTACCCCCGGGACTACGACCTATGGCTACACCTTC. As protein: CASTPGTTTYGYTF.

CDR3 coding DNA: TGTGCCAGCAGCGTCCTGGACAGCACTGAAGCTTTCTTT. Encoded protein: CASSVLDSTEAFF. The rearrangement joins TRBV9 to TRBJ1-1; weak D call: TRBD1 (6 bases). V was pared by 2 bases and J by 4 bases, with 9 bases between. From germline, CDR1 is SGDLS and CDR2 YYNGEE. This CDR3 has 13 amino acids.

With regard to this clonotype: A much larger clone differs from this one at a single base, so this may be a read error. V is TRBV7-8 and J is TRBJ2-4; 8 nucleotides match TRBD2. The end of the DNA fits TRBJ2-5 better, so the J call may be wrong. The CDR3 covers 14 residues. Germline V gives CDR1 SGHVS, CDR2 FQNEAQ. CDR3 region: CTSHREGKGETQYF. The DNA for the CDR3 is TGTACCAGCCACCGGGAGGGGAAGGGAGAGACCCAGTACTTC.

This clonotype was observed a handful of times. A much larger clone is a single base away; this may be a read error. The chain has TRBV7-2 and TRBJ2-3; 8 nucleotides match TRBD2. In germline, CDR1 is SGHTA, CDR2 FQGNSA. The CDR3 is 17 amino acids. The J segment lost 2 bases and the V segment lost 1 base, leaving 8 bases of the junction unmatched. The CDR3 nucleotides read TGTGCCAGCAGCTTAGGTCCAGCGGGGGACTACACAGATACGCAGTATTTT. Amino acids: CASSLGPAGDYTDTQYF.

About this clonotype: A much larger clone lies a single base off, so this may be a read error. The gene calls are TRBV21-1 and TRBJ2-5; the table names TRBD2, a call not compared with the DNA. TRBV21-1 is labeled a pseudogene. The CDR3 covers 15 residues. Here the CDR3 DNA reads TGTGCCAGCATCGCTTTAGCGGGGGGGCCCGGTGAGCAGTACTTC. This sequence encodes CASIALAGGPGEQYF.

In this sample, this clonotype turned up a few times. The chain recombines TRBV15 with TRBJ2-2, with D unresolved. The V end lost 0 bases, the J end lost 0 bases, and 5 bases lay between the germline ends. Germline CDR1 LNHNV, CDR2 YYDKDF (reference sequence). The CDR3 is 15 amino acids. The CDR3 DNA sequence: TGTGCCACCAGCAGAGACATAGCGAACACCGGGGAGCTGTTTTTT. Protein product: CATSRDIANTGELFF.

This clonotype was recorded many times. The chain couples TRBV4-2 to TRBJ2-4, with 9 bases matching TRBD2. The CDR3 extends over 19 amino acids. Per the germline V gene, CDR1 is LGHNA and CDR2 is YNFKEQ. J gave up 0 bases and V 1 base, and 10 bases lay outside the gene matches. The CDR3 DNA reads TGTGCCAGCAGCCAAGTAGGGCGGGGGGGTCAACTAGCCAAAAACATTCAGTACTTC. The encoded protein is CASSQVGRGGQLAKNIQYF.

This clonotype was counted ten times or more. The J gene is TRBJ2-1, the V gene TRBV6-1; D gene uncertain. There are 13 residues in the CDR3. Germline CDR1 reads MNHNS; CDR2 reads SASEGT. Trimming took 0 bases from V and 8 from J, leaving 8 bases between them. CDR3 region: CASSEAGWDEQFF. For the CDR3, the DNA is TGTGCCAGCAGTGAAGCGGGGTGGGATGAGCAGTTCTTC.

The chain employs TRBV3-1 and TRBJ2-5; D ambiguous. The V gene's germline CDR1 is LGHDT and CDR2 YNNKEL (reference sequence). The V end lost 3 bases, the J end lost 0 bases, and 5 bases lay between the germline ends. The CDR3 runs 13 residues. As DNA, the CDR3 is TGTGCCAGCAGCCACCTGAACCAAGAGACCCAGTACTTC. It is translated as CASSHLNQETQYF.

This clonotype was found many times. The V call is TRBV6-5, the J call TRBJ2-3; 10 bases are a match to TRBD1. The germline V gene has CDR1 MNHEY and CDR2 SVGAGI. This CDR3 contains 18 residues. The V segment lost 4 bases and the J segment 2 bases; nucleotides outside the gene matches: 12. Here the CDR3 DNA reads TGTGCCAGCAGTTCCAAACCGGGACAGGGGACTTCCACAGATACGCAGTATTTT. It translates to CASSSKPGQGTSTDTQYF.

This clonotype was found once. This chain links TRBV20-1 with TRBJ2-6; TRBD2 might be the D (6 bases). Germline CDR1 and CDR2: DFQATT and SNEGSKA (reference sequence). CDR3 size: 16 residues. The V gene lost 8 bases and the J gene lost 1 base, with 18 bases spanning the gap. This CDR3 reads CSLTGTADSGANVLTF. The CDR3 DNA follows: TGCAGTTTAACCGGGACTGCAGATTCTGGGGCCAACGTCCTGACTTTC.

In its sample, this clonotype was seen many times. The gene calls are TRBV28 and TRBJ2-7; D may be TRBD1 or TRBD2 (6 bases each). The CDR3 totals 13 residues. The V end lost 3 bases, the J end lost 6 bases, and 12 bases lay between the germline ends. Per the germline V gene, CDR1 is MDHEN and CDR2 is SYDVKM. Written as DNA, the CDR3 is TGTGCCAGCAGTTTCGGGGGCTGGGGCGAGCAGTACTTC. Translation gives CASSFGGWGEQYF.

This clonotype has more than one count but fewer than ten. The V gene is TRBV11-2, the J gene TRBJ1-2; no reliable D call. The germline CDR1 and CDR2 sequences are SGHAT and FQNNGV. Trimming removed 1 base from V and 7 bases from J, with 13 bases in between. The CDR3 length is 14 residues. CDR3 protein: CASSLGATTFGYTF. CDR3 in DNA: TGTGCCAGCAGCTTAGGAGCGACCACTTTTGGCTACACCTTC.

In its sample, this clonotype was seen a few times. Mismatch with germline at one junction end may stem from a read error. The chain links TRBV7-7 to TRBJ1-4; D gene ambiguous. Germline loops: CDR1 SSHAT, CDR2 FNYEAQ (reference sequence). This CDR3 has 15 residues. CDR3 nucleotides: TGTGCTAGCAGCCCGACGGACGGGACTAATGAAAAACTGTTTTTT. Its translation: CASSPTDGTNEKLFF.

This clonotype was detected ten times or more. The V call is TRBV2, the J call TRBJ2-3, with D perhaps given as TRBD1 or TRBD2 (5 bases each). The CDR3 is made up of 15 amino acids. Trimming took off 6 bases at V and 2 bases at J, with 15 bases between the two ends. Germline V lookup: CDR1 SNHLY, CDR2 FYNNEI. The CDR3 here is CASRDRGLPTDTQYF. The CDR3 DNA reads as TGTGCCAGCAGGGACCGGGGCTTGCCCACAGATACGCAGTATTTT. The full variable domain, in which reference TRBV2 and TRBJ2-3 provide the parts outside the CDR3, is EPEVTQTPSHQVTQMGQEVILRCVPISNHLYFYWYRQILGQKVEFLVSFYNNEISEKSEIFDDQFSVERPDGSNFTLKIRSTKLEDSAMYFCASRDRGLPTDTQYFGPGTRLTVL.